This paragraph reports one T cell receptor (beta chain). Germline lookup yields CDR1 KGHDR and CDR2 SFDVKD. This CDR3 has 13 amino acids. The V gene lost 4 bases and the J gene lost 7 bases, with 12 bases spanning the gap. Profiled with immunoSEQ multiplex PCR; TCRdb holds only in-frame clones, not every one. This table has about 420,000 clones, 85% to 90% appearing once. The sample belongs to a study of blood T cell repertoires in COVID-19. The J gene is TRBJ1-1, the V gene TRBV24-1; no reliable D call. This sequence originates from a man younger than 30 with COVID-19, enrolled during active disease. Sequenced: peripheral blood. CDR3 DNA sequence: TGTGCCACCAGTGACCCCGGGAAGGATGAAGCTTTCTTT. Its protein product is CATSDPGKDEAFF.